This is a list of T cell receptor beta chains from one sample in a study of T cells in Graves' hyperthyroidism and ophthalmopathy. TCRdb reanalysed the multiplex PCR reads using MiXCR and keeps one entry per CDR3 protein. The sample holds around 760,000 distinct CDR3 sequences, roughly 32% seen once. The sequencing input was blood. All receptors derive from a woman between 35 and 50 years old with Graves' hyperthyroidism. Each CDR3 is given with its conserved first and last residue. Fields, in order: J gene, V gene, clone size, D gene, CDR3 protein, CDR3 DNA. D genes are given only for firm matches. Clone size appears in some rows only: once, few, many, or a class for an expanded clone.

J gene: TRBJ1-2
V gene: TRBV12-3/TRBV12-4
clone size: many
D gene: TRBD1
CDR3 protein: CASRDRGNYTF
CDR3 DNA: TGTGCCAGCAGAGACAGGGGAAACTACACCTTC

J gene: TRBJ1-1
V gene: TRBV7-9
clone size: many
D gene: NA
CDR3 protein: CASSPPGGRNTEAFF
CDR3 DNA: TGTGCCAGCAGTCCGCCCGGGGGCAGGAACACTGAAGCTTTCTTT

J gene: TRBJ1-4
V gene: TRBV5-5
clone size: few
D gene: TRBD1
CDR3 protein: CASSFVGTGNEKLFF
CDR3 DNA: TGTGCCAGCAGCTTCGTCGGGACAGGCAATGAAAAACTGTTTTTT

J gene: TRBJ2-3
V gene: TRBV29-1
clone size: many
D gene: NA
CDR3 protein: CSVESERQYF
CDR3 DNA: TGCAGCGTTGAATCTGAGCGGCAGTATTTT

J gene: TRBJ1-2
V gene: TRBV29-1
clone size: many
D gene: NA
CDR3 protein: CSVEDGTDYGYTF
CDR3 DNA: TGCAGCGTTGAAGATGGGACCGACTATGGCTACACCTTC

J gene: TRBJ1-5
V gene: TRBV5-5
clone size: NA
D gene: TRBD1
CDR3 protein: CASSIEWTGVGNQPQHF
CDR3 DNA: TGTGCCAGCAGCATCGAGTGGACAGGGGTAGGCAATCAGCCCCAGCATTTT

J gene: TRBJ2-7
V gene: TRBV2
clone size: NA
D gene: NA
CDR3 protein: CASSPPGRGNEQYF
CDR3 DNA: TGTGCCAGCAGTCCCCCCGGCAGGGGAAACGAGCAGTACTTC

J gene: TRBJ2-7
V gene: TRBV10-1
clone size: NA
D gene: NA
CDR3 protein: CASSESPVRGYEQYF
CDR3 DNA: TGCGCCAGCAGTGAGTCCCCTGTGCGGGGCTACGAGCAGTACTTC

J gene: TRBJ1-2
V gene: TRBV29-1
clone size: many
D gene: TRBD1
CDR3 protein: CSVEDPGQGGYTF
CDR3 DNA: TGCAGCGTTGAAGATCCCGGACAGGGCGGCTACACCTTC

J gene: TRBJ1-2
V gene: TRBV9
clone size: NA
D gene: NA
CDR3 protein: CASSVAIGTLGYGYTF
CDR3 DNA: TGTGCCAGCAGCGTAGCAATCGGAACGCTAGGCTATGGCTACACCTTC

J gene: TRBJ1-2
V gene: TRBV6-2/TRBV6-3
clone size: NA
D gene: TRBD1
CDR3 protein: CASSYSAGTDYGYTF
CDR3 DNA: TGTGCCAGCAGTTACTCTGCCGGGACAGACTATGGCTACACCTTC

J gene: TRBJ2-7
V gene: TRBV7-2
clone size: few
D gene: NA
CDR3 protein: CASSLGREPSYEQYF
CDR3 DNA: TGTGCCAGCAGCTTAGGTCGGGAGCCCTCCTACGAGCAGTACTTC

J gene: TRBJ2-2
V gene: TRBV7-9
clone size: once
D gene: TRBD2
CDR3 protein: CASSSSGYTGELFF
CDR3 DNA: TGTGCCAGCAGCTCTAGCGGATACACCGGGGAGCTGTTTTTT

J gene: TRBJ1-2
V gene: TRBV19
clone size: many
D gene: NA
CDR3 protein: CASSIDWTLGRGYTF
CDR3 DNA: TGTGCCAGTAGTATAGATTGGACACTCGGTCGTGGCTACACCTTC

J gene: TRBJ2-7
V gene: TRBV13
clone size: NA
D gene: NA
CDR3 protein: CASSSSGTQTYEQYF
CDR3 DNA: TGTGCCAGCAGCTCGTCCGGGACACAAACCTACGAGCAGTACTTC

J gene: TRBJ1-3
V gene: TRBV4-3
clone size: NA
D gene: NA
CDR3 protein: CASSQVQGFESSGNTIYF
CDR3 DNA: TGCGCCAGCAGCCAAGTACAAGGGTTCGAGAGCTCTGGAAACACCATATATTTT

J gene: TRBJ2-2
V gene: TRBV24-1
clone size: NA
D gene: TRBD2
CDR3 protein: CAATAGDLNTGELFF
CDR3 DNA: TGTGCCGCTACAGCGGGGGACCTCAACACCGGGGAGCTGTTTTTT

J gene: TRBJ2-6
V gene: TRBV19
clone size: many
D gene: NA
CDR3 protein: CASSSDSEWAGANVLTF
CDR3 DNA: TGTGCCAGTAGTTCGGACAGCGAATGGGCTGGGGCCAACGTCCTGACTTTC

J gene: TRBJ2-1
V gene: TRBV2
clone size: NA
D gene: TRBD2
CDR3 protein: CASSGLAGPYNEQFF
CDR3 DNA: TGTGCCAGCAGTGGGCTAGCGGGGCCCTACAATGAGCAGTTCTTC

J gene: TRBJ2-2
V gene: TRBV5-4
clone size: NA
D gene: NA
CDR3 protein: CASSLAAGSPPNTGELFF
CDR3 DNA: TGTGCCAGCAGCTTGGCCGCGGGGTCCCCCCCGAACACCGGGGAGCTGTTTTTT

J gene: TRBJ1-5
V gene: TRBV5-1
clone size: NA
D gene: NA
CDR3 protein: CASSLDGGYQPQHF
CDR3 DNA: TGCGCCAGCAGCTTGGACGGGGGGTATCAGCCCCAGCATTTT

J gene: TRBJ1-5
V gene: TRBV7-2
clone size: NA
D gene: TRBD1
CDR3 protein: CASSQAYVQGSQPQHF
CDR3 DNA: TGTGCCAGCAGCCAAGCATATGTACAGGGGTCCCAGCCCCAGCATTTT

J gene: TRBJ2-3
V gene: TRBV14
clone size: few
D gene: NA
CDR3 protein: CASSPTAQGPTQYF
CDR3 DNA: TGTGCCAGCAGCCCTACAGCTCAGGGGCCTACGCAGTATTTT

J gene: TRBJ1-1
V gene: TRBV7-2
clone size: NA
D gene: TRBD1
CDR3 protein: CASSLASGQPMNTEAFF
CDR3 DNA: TGTGCCAGCAGCTTAGCGTCGGGACAGCCCATGAACACTGAAGCTTTCTTT

J gene: TRBJ1-3
V gene: TRBV10-3
clone size: many
D gene: TRBD1
CDR3 protein: CAIKTDRGSGNTIYF
CDR3 DNA: TGTGCCATCAAGACGGACAGGGGATCTGGAAACACCATATATTTT

J gene: TRBJ1-2
V gene: TRBV2
clone size: NA
D gene: TRBD1
CDR3 protein: CASSPPGQITSGVYGYTF
CDR3 DNA: TGTGCCAGCAGTCCACCGGGACAGATTACCTCGGGGGTGTATGGCTACACCTTC

J gene: TRBJ1-2
V gene: TRBV10-3
clone size: NA
D gene: NA
CDR3 protein: CASSLKTASNYRGYTF
CDR3 DNA: TGTGCCAGCAGTTTAAAGACAGCATCGAATTATCGTGGCTACACCTTC

J gene: TRBJ2-7
V gene: TRBV4-3
clone size: NA
D gene: NA
CDR3 protein: CASSQDRGLNTTYEQYF
CDR3 DNA: TGCGCCAGCAGCCAAGATCGGGGGTTGAATACTACCTACGAGCAGTACTTC

J gene: TRBJ1-3
V gene: TRBV7-3
clone size: NA
D gene: TRBD1
CDR3 protein: CASSLGQNTIYF
CDR3 DNA: TGTGCCAGCAGCTTGGGACAGAACACCATATATTTT

J gene: TRBJ2-7
V gene: TRBV7-9
clone size: NA
D gene: NA
CDR3 protein: CASSRATYGYEQYF
CDR3 DNA: TGTGCCAGCAGCCGGGCAACCTATGGCTACGAGCAGTACTTC

J gene: TRBJ1-5
V gene: TRBV28
clone size: few
D gene: NA
CDR3 protein: CASSDDRTLSNQPQHF
CDR3 DNA: TGTGCCAGCAGTGACGACAGGACCCTTAGCAATCAGCCCCAGCATTTT

J gene: TRBJ2-7
V gene: TRBV29-1
clone size: many
D gene: NA
CDR3 protein: CSVGTAGSYEQYF
CDR3 DNA: TGCAGCGTTGGGACCGCAGGCTCCTACGAGCAGTACTTC

J gene: TRBJ1-2
V gene: TRBV13
clone size: NA
D gene: TRBD1
CDR3 protein: CASSAADRERGYTF
CDR3 DNA: TGTGCCAGCAGCGCCGCGGACAGGGAGCGGGGCTACACCTTC

J gene: TRBJ1-3
V gene: TRBV4-3
clone size: NA
D gene: NA
CDR3 protein: CASSQLFVPTSGNTIYF
CDR3 DNA: TGCGCCAGCAGCCAATTATTTGTTCCTACCTCTGGAAACACCATATATTTT

J gene: TRBJ1-4
V gene: TRBV7-2
clone size: NA
D gene: TRBD1
CDR3 protein: CASSQRTGATNEKLFF
CDR3 DNA: TGCGCCAGCAGCCAAAGGACAGGGGCAACTAATGAAAAACTGTTTTTT

J gene: TRBJ2-5
V gene: TRBV7-2
clone size: NA
D gene: NA
CDR3 protein: CASSSGSGLRTQYF
CDR3 DNA: TGTGCCAGCAGTTCCGGGTCAGGGTTACGGACCCAGTACTTC

J gene: TRBJ1-2
V gene: TRBV7-9
clone size: NA
D gene: NA
CDR3 protein: CASSLSSPLDGYTF
CDR3 DNA: TGTGCCAGCAGCTTGAGTTCACCCCTCGATGGCTACACCTTC

J gene: TRBJ2-7
V gene: TRBV7-9
clone size: few
D gene: NA
CDR3 protein: CASSSFGGDIYEQYF
CDR3 DNA: TGTGCCAGCAGCTCCTTCGGCGGGGACATCTACGAGCAGTACTTC

J gene: TRBJ1-3
V gene: TRBV10-3
clone size: many
D gene: TRBD1
CDR3 protein: CASKPGQGPGNTIYF
CDR3 DNA: TGTGCCAGCAAACCGGGACAGGGACCTGGAAACACCATATATTTT

J gene: TRBJ1-4
V gene: TRBV7-9
clone size: NA
D gene: NA
CDR3 protein: CASSPKDRLFF
CDR3 DNA: TGTGCCAGCAGCCCAAAGGACAGACTGTTTTTT

J gene: TRBJ1-1
V gene: TRBV29-1
clone size: NA
D gene: NA
CDR3 protein: CSLVLGDTEAFF
CDR3 DNA: TGCAGCTTAGTTTTGGGTGACACTGAAGCTTTCTTT

J gene: TRBJ2-5
V gene: TRBV19
clone size: many
D gene: NA
CDR3 protein: CASSDRGLQETQYF
CDR3 DNA: TGTGCCAGTAGTGACCGGGGGCTACAAGAGACCCAGTACTTC

J gene: TRBJ1-2
V gene: TRBV4-3
clone size: NA
D gene: TRBD1
CDR3 protein: CASSPGQGAKGYTF
CDR3 DNA: TGCGCCAGCAGCCCAGGACAGGGGGCGAAAGGCTACACCTTC

J gene: TRBJ1-1
V gene: TRBV15
clone size: many
D gene: NA
CDR3 protein: CATSRVRNTEAFF
CDR3 DNA: TGTGCCACCAGCAGAGTCAGGAACACTGAAGCTTTCTTT

J gene: TRBJ1-6
V gene: TRBV7-2
clone size: many
D gene: NA
CDR3 protein: CASSFVALNSPLHF
CDR3 DNA: TGTGCCAGCAGTTTCGTCGCCTTGAATTCACCCCTCCACTTT

J gene: TRBJ1-2
V gene: TRBV29-1
clone size: many
D gene: NA
CDR3 protein: CSVGRPYGDYGYTF
CDR3 DNA: TGCAGCGTTGGGAGACCCTATGGGGACTATGGCTACACCTTC

J gene: TRBJ1-6
V gene: TRBV7-2
clone size: few
D gene: NA
CDR3 protein: CASSLTGAVRFSVSPLHF
CDR3 DNA: TGTGCCAGCAGCTTGACGGGGGCGGTCCGGTTTTCAGTCTCACCCCTCCACTTT

J gene: TRBJ1-2
V gene: TRBV5-1
clone size: few
D gene: NA
CDR3 protein: CASRLRDTFLYGYTF
CDR3 DNA: TGCGCCAGCAGGTTACGGGACACATTCCTATATGGCTACACCTTC

J gene: TRBJ2-6
V gene: TRBV6-6
clone size: many
D gene: NA
CDR3 protein: CASTITASGANVLTF
CDR3 DNA: TGTGCCAGCACCATAACAGCTTCTGGGGCCAACGTCCTGACTTTC

J gene: TRBJ2-7
V gene: TRBV7-8
clone size: NA
D gene: NA
CDR3 protein: CATTGSVRHEQYF
CDR3 DNA: TGTGCCACTACAGGGTCAGTCCGCCACGAGCAGTACTTC